Below, 5 T cell receptor beta chains from the same sample are listed, as sequenced in a study of post-analysis software for immune sequencing data. Study results and limitations: Five or six TRBV segments, TRBV5-6, TRBV5-1 and TRBV20-1 among them, were found more frequent in patients than controls.

cDNA libraries for TCR beta contained unique molecular identifiers. MiXCR was run by TCRdb on the PCR reads, yielding one entry per CDR3 protein. Of fewer than 850,000 distinct CDR3 sequences listed, just under 30% are singletons. Their recognized antigens are unknown. Sequencing was performed on blood. These receptors originate from a girl under 18 with multiple sclerosis.

The gene calls are TRBV7-2 and TRBJ2-1; 12 bases map to TRBD2. The V and J ends lost 4 bases and 4 bases, in that order; junction bases with no gene match: 11. The CDR3 is 18 residues long. Germline values: CDR1 SGHTA, CDR2 FQGNSA. The CDR3 DNA follows: TGTGCCAGCAGCTCACCCGCTAGCGGGGGGGCCTCATACAATGAGCAGTTCTTC. Protein sequence: CASSSPASGGASYNEQFF. Full variable domain (missing parts from reference TRBV7-2 and TRBJ2-1): GAGVSQSPSNKVTEKGKDVELRCDPISGHTALYWYRQSLGQGLEFLIYFQGNSAPDKSGLPSDRFSAERTGGSVSTLTIQRTQQEDSAVYLCASSSPASGGASYNEQFFGPGTRLTVL.

This clonotype was detected ten times or more. The V and J genes are TRBV2 and TRBJ2-1; D unclear. Germline V gives CDR1 SNHLY, CDR2 FYNNEI. The CDR3 is made up of 11 amino acids. The V and J ends lost 6 bases and 2 bases respectively, with 2 bases between them. The CDR3 is CASSAYNEQFF. For the CDR3, the DNA is TGTGCCAGCAGCGCCTACAATGAGCAGTTCTTC.

This clonotype has more than one count but fewer than ten. The rearrangement links TRBV7-2 to TRBJ2-7; 8 bases are a match to TRBD1. From germline, CDR1 is SGHTA and CDR2 FQGNSA. This CDR3 contains 15 residues. V trimming: 1 base; J trimming: 6 bases; junction bases outside the gene matches: 8. The CDR3 reads CASSLEDRVQGEQYF. CDR3 nucleotides: TGTGCCAGCAGCTTAGAGGACAGGGTACAGGGCGAGCAGTACTTC.

V gene TRBV5-1 combines with J gene TRBJ2-2; perhaps TRBD2 as D (6 bases). This CDR3 region has 17 residues. Germline CDR1 and CDR2: SGHRS and YFSETQ. Trimming shortened V by 4 bases and J by 1 base, and 17 bases separated the two germline ends. CDR3 residues: CASSRNMGLRNTGELFF. CDR3 coding DNA: TGCGCCAGCAGCCGGAACATGGGACTCCGGAACACCGGGGAGCTGTTTTTT.

The rearrangement joins TRBV5-1 to TRBJ2-5; the D gene is possibly TRBD1 (5 bases). V was shortened by 4 bases and J by 0 bases, with 16 bases between the two germline ends. The CDR3 has 16 residues. Germline-derived CDR1 and CDR2 are SGHRS and YFSETQ. CDR3 sequence (DNA): TGCGCCAGCAGCGGAAGGGGCAGAGCCTACCAAGAGACCCAGTACTTC. Protein product: CASSGRGRAYQETQYF.